This record concerns one T cell receptor beta chain sequence. Donation came from healthy HIV-negative adults that had no recent acute infections or vaccinations. Splitting of CD4+ cells produced CD45RA+ naive and CD45RA-negative memory subsets. Each cell subset's genomic DNA was divided evenly among several immunoSEQ plates. TCRdb's table, derived via immunoSEQ multiplex PCR, lists solely in-frame clones and lacks some. Of 2 million to 3 million clones listed, more than 85% are singletons. The sample belongs to a study of shared clonotypes between healthy human individuals. About the study: Donors, aged 18 to 49, were a couple of women and a few men.

V shed 2 bases and J shed 3 bases, with 8 bases lying between them. The CDR3 has 14 residues. CDR1 is MDHEN, CDR2 SYDVKM, per germline. The clonotype originates from a man younger than 35 in good health. Some clones in this sample may be carry-over from other donors' samples. V and J are TRBV28 and TRBJ1-5; no definite D call. Sequenced material: naive CD4+ T cells from PBMCs. Subset here: CD45RA+ positively selected. The CDR3 region has the DNA TGTGCCAGCAGTTTAAGGGAGAACAATCAGCCCCAGCATTTT. Its translation: CASSLRENNQPQHF.